The 15 T cell receptor beta chains below come from one sample, sequenced in a study of blood T cell repertoires in COVID-19 (dated by TCRdb to the early 2020s). The library relied on the immunoSEQ multiplex PCR assay. Sourced from immuneACCESS, this table was stored by TCRdb with only in-frame sequences that have V and J called. A share of the clones is absent; for the studies checked, an unresolved V gene accounts for under half, and the remainder has no known explanation. The sample table lists roughly 49,000 clones, roughly 93% of them with a count of one. The leading ten clones occupy more than 0.8% of the sample. Sequences were obtained from peripheral blood. Receptors were obtained from a man in his sixties with COVID-19, enrolled during active disease.

Points on this clone: An end of the junction does not agree with germline; a read error may underlie this. The chain employs TRBV30 and TRBJ1-3; TRBD1 is a possible D gene (5 bases). Germline CDR1 GTSNPN, CDR2 SVGIG (reference sequence). The CDR3 totals 13 residues. CDR3 amino acids: CAWSTFGTGDLNF. CDR3 bases: TGTGCCTGGAGCACCTTTGGGACGGGGGACTTGAATTTT.

The gene calls are TRBV18 and TRBJ2-7, with a possible D match to TRBD2 (5 bases). V was cut by 0 bases and J by 0 bases, with 9 bases left in between. This CDR3 contains 15 residues. Germline loops: CDR1 KGHSH, CDR2 LQKENI. CDR3 region: CASSPPRGSSYEQYF. CDR3 nucleotide sequence: TGTGCCAGCTCACCACCGCGAGGGAGCTCCTACGAGCAGTACTTC.

This sequence joins TRBV6-5 and TRBJ2-2; a weak D match, TRBD1 (8 bases). Germline V lookup: CDR1 MNHEY, CDR2 SVGAGI. Trimming stripped 6 bases from V and 13 bases from J, with 18 bases between. CDR3 length: 13 amino acids. CDR3 in DNA: TGTGCCAGCAGGCAACTGGACAGGGAGGGGCTGTTTTTT. Its protein product is CASRQLDREGLFF.

This clone was detected once. The chain couples TRBV6-5 to TRBJ2-1, with 13 bases lining up with TRBD2. V shed 5 bases, J shed 7 bases, and the junction held 5 bases outside the gene matches. Germline CDR1 is MNHEY and CDR2 is SVGAGI. The CDR3 has 15 residues. CDR3 protein: CASSILAGGPNEQFF. The CDR3 DNA reads as TGTGCCAGCAGTATACTAGCGGGAGGGCCTAATGAGCAGTTCTTC.

V and J are TRBV2 and TRBJ1-2; possibly TRBD1 for D (6 bases). This CDR3 region has 14 residues. The germline gives CDR1 SNHLY, CDR2 FYNNEI. V was shortened by 7 bases and J by 2 bases, with 14 bases between the two germline ends. The CDR3 spells CASNRGALNYGYTF. The CDR3 DNA reads TGTGCCAGCAATCGGGGGGCGTTAAACTATGGCTACACCTTC.

J is TRBJ1-2 and V is TRBV6-5; 8 bases match TRBD1. V shed 4 bases, J shed 4 bases, and the junction held 11 bases outside the gene matches. This CDR3 contains 16 residues. CDR1 MNHEY and CDR2 SVGAGI come from the germline V gene. The CDR3 reads CASSFLGQGGGYGYTF. CDR3 DNA: TGTGCCAGCAGTTTCTTAGGACAGGGAGGAGGCTATGGCTACACCTTC.

V usage is TRBV6-6 and J usage is TRBJ1-6, with 8 bases lining up with TRBD1. The CDR3 spans 14 residues. The germline gives CDR1 MNHNY, CDR2 SVGAGI (reference sequence). V was clipped by 6 bases and J by 7 bases; unmatched bases: 5. The CDR3: CASSYGQGNSPLHF. In DNA form, the CDR3 reads TGTGCCAGCAGCTATGGACAGGGCAATTCACCCCTCCACTTT.

V and J are TRBV3-1 (or the pseudogene TRBV3-2) and TRBJ2-7; 12 bases agree with TRBD2. The CDR3 is 18 residues long. The germline V gene has CDR1 LGHDT and CDR2 YNNKEL (reference sequence). With V trimmed by 1 base and J by 3 bases, 10 bases remained unmatched. CDR3 DNA sequence: TGTGCCAGCAGCCAAGGGATGAGAAGGACTAGCGGGAACTACGAGCAGTACTTC. This codes for CASSQGMRRTSGNYEQYF.

This clone appeared once. This sequence joins TRBV9 and TRBJ2-1, with TRBD2 matching over 7 bases. Germline CDR1 is SGDLS and CDR2 is YYNGEE. The CDR3 totals 14 residues. The junction had 7 bases not matched to a gene; V was cut back by 0 bases and J by 10 bases. Here the CDR3 reads CASSVVAAGVEQFF. Here the CDR3 DNA reads TGTGCCAGCAGCGTAGTTGCGGCGGGGGTCGAGCAGTTCTTC. The complete variable domain, with remaining parts taken from reference TRBV9 and TRBJ2-1, reads DSGVTQTPKHLITATGQRVTLRCSPRSGDLSVYWYQQSLDQGLQFLIQYYNGEERAKGNILERFSAQQFPDLHSELNLSSLELGDSALYFCASSVVAAGVEQFFGPGTRLTVL.

The chain couples TRBV29-1 to TRBJ1-4; 7 nucleotides match TRBD1. Germline V gives CDR1 SQVTM, CDR2 ANQGSEA. V dropped 7 bases and J dropped 4; count of bases not matched to a gene: 3. The CDR3 length is 12 residues. The CDR3: CSARDSNEKLFF. CDR3 DNA: TGCAGCGCCCGGGACAGTAATGAAAAACTGTTTTTT.

The chain carries TRBV30 and TRBJ1-6; no definite D call. In germline, CDR1 is GTSNPN, CDR2 SVGIG (reference sequence). The CDR3 has 16 amino acids. Trimming took 0 bases from V and 0 from J, leaving 9 bases between them. The CDR3 nucleotides read TGTGCCTGGAGTGTTCAAGGGAGCTCCTATAATTCACCCCTCCACTTT. Translation: CAWSVQGSSYNSPLHF.

This chain joins TRBV19 and TRBJ2-1; the D gene is possibly TRBD2 (6 bases). The germline V and J ends were trimmed by 4 bases and 3 bases, with 13 bases remaining between them. CDR3 length: 15 amino acids. Germline CDR1 and CDR2: LNHDA and SQIVND (reference sequence). The CDR3 reads CASSKAGSIYNEQFF. The CDR3 DNA reads as TGTGCCAGTAGTAAGGCGGGGTCCATCTACAATGAGCAGTTCTTC. The full variable domain, its missing parts supplied by reference TRBV19 and TRBJ2-1, is DGGITQSPKYLFRKEGQNVTLSCEQNLNHDAMYWYRQDPGQGLRLIYYSQIVNDFQKGDIAEGYSVSREKKESFPLTVTSAQKNPTAFYLCASSKAGSIYNEQFFGPGTRLTVL.

This clone was detected once. V gene TRBV19 combines with J gene TRBJ2-2; no reliable D call. The CDR3 extends over 15 amino acids. Germline CDR1 and CDR2: LNHDA and SQIVND (reference sequence). V was pared by 3 bases and J by 1 base, with 9 bases between. This CDR3 reads CASSIGPVNTGELFF. For the CDR3, the DNA is TGTGCCAGTAGTATTGGGCCTGTGAACACCGGGGAGCTGTTTTTT.

V and J are TRBV6-5 and TRBJ2-2, with 8 nucleotides matching TRBD2. The germline V gene has CDR1 MNHEY and CDR2 SVGAGI. The V gene end was trimmed by 6 bases and the J gene end by 3 bases; junction bases not matched to a gene: 6. The CDR3 is made up of 15 amino acids. The CDR3 here is CASSWAGGDTGELFF. CDR3 bases: TGTGCCAGCAGCTGGGCGGGGGGCGACACCGGGGAGCTGTTTTTT.

V usage is TRBV7-2 and J usage is TRBJ2-3; D may be TRBD2 (5 bases). Germline V gene lookup returns CDR1 SGHTA and CDR2 FQGNSA. The CDR3 runs to 14 residues. Trimming removed 2 bases from V and 8 bases from J, with 14 bases in between. This CDR3 reads CASSLSRPEGTQYF. CDR3 sequence (DNA): TGTGCCAGCAGCTTATCGCGGCCCGAGGGTACGCAGTATTTT.